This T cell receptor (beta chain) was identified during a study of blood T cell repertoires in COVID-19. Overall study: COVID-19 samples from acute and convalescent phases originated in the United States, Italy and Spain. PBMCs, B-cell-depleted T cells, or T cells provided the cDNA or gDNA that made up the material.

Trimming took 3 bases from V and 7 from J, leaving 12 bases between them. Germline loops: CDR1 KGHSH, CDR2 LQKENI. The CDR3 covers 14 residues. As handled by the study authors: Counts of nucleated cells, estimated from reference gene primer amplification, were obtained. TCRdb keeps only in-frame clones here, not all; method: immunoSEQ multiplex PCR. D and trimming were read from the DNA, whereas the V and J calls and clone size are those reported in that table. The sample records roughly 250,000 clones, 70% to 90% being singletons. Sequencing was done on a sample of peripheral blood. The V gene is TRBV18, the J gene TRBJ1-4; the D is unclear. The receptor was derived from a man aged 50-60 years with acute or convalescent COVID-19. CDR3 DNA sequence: TGTGCCAGCTCACCGATGGGTGGAGGTGAAAAACTGTTTTTT. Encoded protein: CASSPMGGGEKLFF.